Listed below are T cell receptor beta chains from one sample, sequenced in a study of T cell responses to AZD1222 COVID-19 vaccine. Some clones are missing from TCRdb's copy, which holds only in-frame ones; the method was immunoSEQ multiplex PCR. Of some 71,000 clones listed, roughly 84% were seen once; the top ten hold 8% to 10%. Sequencing was performed on peripheral blood, taken on day 0 of AZD1222 vaccination. Receptors were obtained from an adult in good health. The CDR3 runs from the conserved cysteine through the conserved F or W. D genes are given only for firm matches. Size values are once, few and many counts, or a class for expanded clones, and some rows have none.

CDR3nt: TGTGCCAGCAGCCAAGGACTAGCGGGGGAGGAAAACATTCAGTACTTC
CDR3aa: CASSQGLAGEENIQYF
v_gene: TRBV3-1/TRBV3-2
j_gene: TRBJ2-4
d_gene: TRBD2
abundance: .

CDR3nt: TGTGCCAGTAGTATAGACAATTCCTACGAGCAGTACTTC
CDR3aa: CASSIDNSYEQYF
v_gene: TRBV19
j_gene: TRBJ2-7
d_gene: .
abundance: .

CDR3nt: TGTGCCAGCAGCTTAGAGGTGTACAGGGGCGGCGGCTACACCTTC
CDR3aa: CASSLEVYRGGGYTF
v_gene: TRBV11-2
j_gene: TRBJ1-2
d_gene: TRBD1
abundance: few

CDR3nt: TGTGCCAGCAGGGACGTGAAACTGGTCAGTACCTACGAGCAGTACTTC
CDR3aa: CASRDVKLVSTYEQYF
v_gene: TRBV2
j_gene: TRBJ2-7
d_gene: .
abundance: .

CDR3nt: TGTGCCTGGAGTGTAATGACAAACACTGAAGCTTTCTTT
CDR3aa: CAWSVMTNTEAFF
v_gene: TRBV30
j_gene: TRBJ1-1
d_gene: .
abundance: .

CDR3nt: TGCGCCAGCAGCGTCGGGACAGGGAATGGCTACACCTTC
CDR3aa: CASSVGTGNGYTF
v_gene: TRBV5-1
j_gene: TRBJ1-2
d_gene: TRBD1
abundance: .

CDR3nt: TGTGCCAGCAGCTCCGGGACAGGGGTTCCCTACGAGCAGTACTTC
CDR3aa: CASSSGTGVPYEQYF
v_gene: TRBV6-5
j_gene: TRBJ2-7
d_gene: TRBD1
abundance: few

CDR3nt: TGTGCCAGCAGTGACGGCCAGGGGAACACTGAAGCTTTCTTT
CDR3aa: CASSDGQGNTEAFF
v_gene: TRBV2
j_gene: TRBJ1-1
d_gene: .
abundance: .

CDR3nt: TGCGCCAGCAGCTTGGTGGTCGGGGCCGCTGAAGCTTTCTTT
CDR3aa: CASSLVVGAAEAFF
v_gene: TRBV5-1
j_gene: TRBJ1-1
d_gene: .
abundance: .

CDR3nt: TGTGCTAGCAGCTCAGGCGGGGGCCCTCAAGAGACCCAGTACTTC
CDR3aa: CASSSGGGPQETQYF
v_gene: TRBV7-7
j_gene: TRBJ2-5
d_gene: .
abundance: .

CDR3nt: TGTGCCAGCAGGGTAGGTGTTATTGGGGCTTCAGGTAATGGCTACACCTTC
CDR3aa: CASRVGVIGASGNGYTF
v_gene: TRBV27
j_gene: TRBJ1-2
d_gene: .
abundance: .

CDR3nt: TGTGCCAGCAGCCCTCAAAGGGGGTCTGGAGAAGAGACCCAGTACTTC
CDR3aa: CASSPQRGSGEETQYF
v_gene: TRBV4-2
j_gene: TRBJ2-5
d_gene: .
abundance: .

CDR3nt: TGTGCCAGCAGTGAAGTCGGGACTAGCGATGAGACCCAGTACTTC
CDR3aa: CASSEVGTSDETQYF
v_gene: TRBV6-1
j_gene: TRBJ2-5
d_gene: TRBD2
abundance: .

CDR3nt: TGTGCCAGCAGGACCACAGGGGATGAGCAGTTCTTC
CDR3aa: CASRTTGDEQFF
v_gene: TRBV12-3/TRBV12-4
j_gene: TRBJ2-1
d_gene: TRBD1
abundance: .

CDR3nt: TGTGCCAGTAGGCGGGTGTGGGACCAGCCCCAGCATTTT
CDR3aa: CASRRVWDQPQHF
v_gene: TRBV6-5
j_gene: TRBJ1-5
d_gene: .
abundance: .

CDR3nt: TGTGCCAGCAGCTTCTCCGGGACAGGGGGAGCGGGCTACACCTTC
CDR3aa: CASSFSGTGGAGYTF
v_gene: TRBV7-9
j_gene: TRBJ1-2
d_gene: TRBD1
abundance: .

CDR3nt: TGTGCCAGCAGTCGTGTGACCTATGAAAAACTGTTTTTT
CDR3aa: CASSRVTYEKLFF
v_gene: TRBV3-1/TRBV3-2
j_gene: TRBJ1-4
d_gene: .
abundance: .

CDR3nt: TGTGCCAGCAGAGCAATCCTACGGGGCGGACCCCACAATGAGCAGTTCTTC
CDR3aa: CASRAILRGGPHNEQFF
v_gene: TRBV28
j_gene: TRBJ2-1
d_gene: .
abundance: .

CDR3nt: TGTGCCAGCACCCATCTAGCGGGGCAAGATACGCAGTATTTT
CDR3aa: CASTHLAGQDTQYF
v_gene: TRBV11-1
j_gene: TRBJ2-3
d_gene: TRBD2
abundance: .

CDR3nt: TGTGCCAGTAGTAATACGCATGGCTACACCTTC
CDR3aa: CASSNTHGYTF
v_gene: TRBV19
j_gene: TRBJ1-2
d_gene: .
abundance: .

CDR3nt: TGTGCCAGCTCAATGACAGGGGTTGGGGATCAGCCCCAGCATTTT
CDR3aa: CASSMTGVGDQPQHF
v_gene: TRBV18
j_gene: TRBJ1-5
d_gene: TRBD1
abundance: .

CDR3nt: TGTGCCAGCAGCGGGGACAGGGAGGAGACCCAGTACTTC
CDR3aa: CASSGDREETQYF
v_gene: TRBV7-2
j_gene: TRBJ2-5
d_gene: TRBD1
abundance: .

CDR3nt: TGCAGCGTTGACCTTACACTTTACAATGAGCAGTTCTTC
CDR3aa: CSVDLTLYNEQFF
v_gene: TRBV29-1
j_gene: TRBJ2-1
d_gene: .
abundance: .

CDR3nt: TGTGCCAGCAGTTACTCGGGGGAGCAGTTCTTC
CDR3aa: CASSYSGEQFF
v_gene: TRBV6-5
j_gene: TRBJ2-1
d_gene: .
abundance: once

CDR3nt: TGTGCCAGCAGCTACGGGGGGAGAGGGGATGAAAAACTGTTTTTT
CDR3aa: CASSYGGRGDEKLFF
v_gene: TRBV7-9
j_gene: TRBJ1-4
d_gene: .
abundance: .

CDR3nt: TGTGCCAGCAGCCCCCAGGGGGAAGGGACGCAAGGCTACACCTTC
CDR3aa: CASSPQGEGTQGYTF
v_gene: TRBV14
j_gene: TRBJ1-2
d_gene: TRBD1
abundance: .

CDR3nt: TGTGCCAGCAGTTACTCTGGCGCGAACTCTGGAAACACCATATATTTT
CDR3aa: CASSYSGANSGNTIYF
v_gene: TRBV6-5
j_gene: TRBJ1-3
d_gene: .
abundance: .

CDR3nt: TGTGCCAGCAGCACACAGGGGGTGAACACTGAAGCTTTCTTT
CDR3aa: CASSTQGVNTEAFF
v_gene: TRBV7-9
j_gene: TRBJ1-1
d_gene: TRBD1
abundance: .

CDR3nt: TGTGCCAGCAGCTTGGAGGGGGCTCACTCCTACGAGCAGTACTTC
CDR3aa: CASSLEGAHSYEQYF
v_gene: TRBV11-2
j_gene: TRBJ2-7
d_gene: .
abundance: .

CDR3nt: TGTGCCAGCAGTTTAGTGACTAGCGGGGTACACAATGAGCAGTTCTTC
CDR3aa: CASSLVTSGVHNEQFF
v_gene: TRBV28
j_gene: TRBJ2-1
d_gene: TRBD2
abundance: .

CDR3nt: TGCAGCGTTGGCACAGGGTATCGGGATACGCAGTATTTT
CDR3aa: CSVGTGYRDTQYF
v_gene: TRBV29-1
j_gene: TRBJ2-3
d_gene: .
abundance: .

CDR3nt: TGCGCCAGCAGCTTGGTGTCAGGGGCCCTCTCTGGAAACACCATATATTTT
CDR3aa: CASSLVSGALSGNTIYF
v_gene: TRBV5-1
j_gene: TRBJ1-3
d_gene: .
abundance: few